This TCR beta chain was sequenced during a study of molecular identifiers for immune sequencing clone quantification. Study context: Replicate RNA from roughly 21,000 or 96,000 naive CD8 T cells formed five aliquots; four were sequenced.

TCRdb passed the PCR reads through MiXCR, listing each CDR3 protein once. Among 350,000 or so distinct CDR3 sequences listed, about 22% were seen once. As concerns this clonotype: Its antigen is not known. A much larger clone differs by one base, so this may be a read error. Because it lacks the conserved phenylalanine or tryptophan at the end, this CDR3 is likely a read error.

Naive CD8 T cell sorting was performed on the CD8+CD4-CCR7+CD45RA+ phenotype. Study conclusions and caveats: Reports indicate spiked Jurkat TCR RNA from one cell could be found among roughly 950,000 naive cells. Highly expanded clone sizes could be underestimated through barcode sharing by identical TCR molecules.

Sequencing was carried out using naive CD8+ T cells from blood, with Jurkat cell RNA spiked in. The subset: FACS-sorted CD8+CD4-CCR7+CD45RA+ naive T cells. The TCR was taken from a human donor in good health. Some libraries in this study had Jurkat cell RNA spiked in.

CDR3 amino acids: CASSFPGVGTDTQYL. CDR3 nucleotide sequence: TGTGCCAGCAGCTTCCCCGGGGTAGGCACAGATACGCAGTATCTT. The rearrangement joins TRBV5-4 to TRBJ2-3, with D possibly matching TRBD2 (5 bases). Germline V gives CDR1 SGHNT, CDR2 YYREEE (reference sequence). V was clipped by 2 bases and J by 1 base, with 11 bases between them. This CDR3 has 15 amino acids.